What follows are 2 T cell receptor beta chains derived from one specimen sequenced in a study of T cell repertoires in cytomegalovirus infection. These TCRs are of unknown antigen specificity. TCRdb redid the calling of the reads with MiXCR, one entry per CDR3 protein. Here the sample spans approximately 81,000 distinct CDR3 sequences, about 24% being singletons. The input for sequencing was CD8+ T cells from cultured PBMCs, taken from culture after CMV antigen stimulation. These receptors all come from a human donor in good health (CMV status not recorded). Some clones in this sample may be carry-over from other donors' samples.

The chain combines TRBV20-1 with TRBJ1-1; TRBD1 might be the D (5 bases). This CDR3 has 12 amino acids. V was trimmed by 6 bases and J by 4 bases, leaving 12 bases between them. Germline lookup yields CDR1 DFQATT and CDR2 SNEGSKA (reference sequence). The CDR3 spells CSAWPGGTEAFF. The DNA for the CDR3 is TGCAGTGCCTGGCCCGGGGGCACTGAAGCTTTCTTT.

This clonotype was counted ten times or more. The chain couples TRBV7-6 to TRBJ2-7; possible D gene TRBD1, 6 bases. Looked up from germline, CDR1 is SGHVS and CDR2 is FNYEAQ. Between the trimmed V and J ends, which lost 1 base and 1 base, there was a span of 11 bases. There are 15 residues in the CDR3. CDR3 amino acids: CASSLVEGTSYEQYF. CDR3 DNA: TGTGCCAGCAGCTTAGTGGAAGGGACATCCTACGAGCAGTACTTC.